Following are 28 T cell receptor beta chains from one sample sequenced in a study of T cell responses to AZD1222 COVID-19 vaccine. Only in-frame clones appear in the TCRdb table, and some are missing; sequencing was by immunoSEQ multiplex PCR. The sample has 110,000 to 150,000 clones, approximately 90% seen once. The sequenced sample was peripheral blood, obtained 28 days after the second AZD1222 dose. The source is an adult who received the AZD1222 COVID-19 vaccine.

The chain has TRBV5-1 and TRBJ2-3; 8 bases agree with TRBD2. The CDR3 runs 15 residues. Germline CDR1 and CDR2: SGHRS and YFSETQ. The junction had 4 bases not matched to a gene; V was cut back by 1 base and J by 3 bases. The CDR3 is CASSLTGGGTDTQYF. The CDR3 region has the DNA TGCGCCAGCAGCTTGACGGGAGGGGGGACAGATACGCAGTATTTT.

The J gene is TRBJ1-2, the V gene TRBV4-2, with a possible D match to TRBD1 (5 bases). The germline CDR1 and CDR2 sequences are LGHNA and YNFKEQ. V was pared by 0 bases and J by 8 bases, with 25 bases between. The CDR3 consists of 18 residues. The chain's CDR3 is CASSQEARAAPARGGYTF. The CDR3 bases are TGTGCCAGCAGCCAAGAGGCCAGGGCCGCTCCCGCTCGAGGAGGCTACACCTTC.

This clone has only one observation. This chain joins TRBV11-2 and TRBJ1-6, with D maybe TRBD1 (5 bases). V lost 5 bases, J lost 10 bases, and 21 bases lay in between. Germline CDR1 SGHAT, CDR2 FQNNGV. The CDR3 consists of 16 residues. The CDR3 nucleotides read TGTGCCAGCAGCCAGGTCCGCGGCCGGGGGGGATCACCCCTCCACTTT. Translated: CASSQVRGRGGSPLHF.

This chain joins TRBV2 and TRBJ1-5, with D possibly TRBD1 on 6 matching bases. The CDR3 runs 13 residues. V was pared by 4 bases and J by 2 bases, with 6 bases between. CDR1 and CDR2 (germline): SNHLY, FYNNEI. CDR3: CASSGQGNQPQHF. The CDR3 coding sequence is TGTGCCAGCAGTGGACAGGGCAATCAGCCCCAGCATTTT.

The chain carries TRBV19 and TRBJ1-5; 10 bases align to TRBD1. The germline V gene has CDR1 LNHDA and CDR2 SQIVND (reference sequence). CDR3 length equals 15 residues. With V trimmed by 8 bases and J by 4 bases, 8 bases remained unmatched. Written as DNA, the CDR3 is TGTGCCAGTCGGGACAGGGGAAAGGCAAATCAGCCCCAGCATTTT. This encodes CASRDRGKANQPQHF.

This clone appeared a single time. This sequence joins TRBV4-1 and TRBJ2-5; D might be TRBD2 (6 bases). Germline loops: CDR1 MGHRA, CDR2 YSYEKL. V lost 4 bases to trimming and J lost 5 bases, with 20 bases between them. This CDR3 comprises 16 residues. CDR3 in DNA: TGCGCCAGCAGCCGAATTATCGCGACTAGACGGGAGACCCAGTACTTC. It specifies CASSRIIATRRETQYF.

The CDR3: CASSPQFGSADTQYF. The CDR3 nucleotides are TGTGCCAGCTCTCCGCAATTTGGGTCCGCAGATACGCAGTATTTT. The chain links TRBV18 to TRBJ2-3; unclear D gene. Germline V gives CDR1 KGHSH, CDR2 LQKENI. The germline V and J ends were trimmed by 6 bases and 4 bases, with 17 bases remaining between them. This CDR3 comprises 15 residues.

V usage is TRBV6-1 and J usage is TRBJ1-1; D may be TRBD1 (5 bases). CDR1 and CDR2 (germline): MNHNS, SASEGT. This CDR3 is 13 amino acids long. Trimming took 6 bases from V and 8 from J, leaving 16 bases between them. The DNA of the CDR3 is TGTGCCAGCAGCCCGGGGGAGAAGACCGAAGCTTTCTTT. It encodes CASSPGEKTEAFF.

The J gene is TRBJ2-2, the V gene TRBV6-5; the match to TRBD1 covers 9 bases. V lost 11 bases to trimming and J lost 4 bases; unmatched junction nucleotides: 8. CDR3 length: 14 amino acids. Germline values: CDR1 MNHEY, CDR2 SVGAGI. The CDR3 here is CAGGMDRGTGELFF. The CDR3, as DNA: TGTGCCGGAGGCATGGACAGGGGCACCGGGGAGCTGTTTTTT.

The chain recombines TRBV18 with TRBJ2-1; D is ambiguous. With 3 bases removed from V and 2 bases from J, the gap between germline ends came to 11 bases. Germline loops: CDR1 KGHSH, CDR2 LQKENI. CDR3 length: 15 amino acids. The CDR3 region has the DNA TGTGCCAGCTCACCCCTGACTTACCCCTACAATGAGCAGTTCTTC. Its translation is CASSPLTYPYNEQFF.

The chain combines TRBV5-1 with TRBJ1-2, with 9 bases identical to TRBD1. With 4 bases clipped from V and 6 bases from J, the junction kept 13 bases outside the gene matches. The CDR3 length is 16 residues. Germline CDR1 is SGHRS and CDR2 is YFSETQ. This CDR3 reads CASSEPGQGPQDGYTF. In DNA form, the CDR3 reads TGCGCCAGCAGCGAACCGGGACAGGGTCCCCAGGATGGCTACACCTTC.

This clone was observed once. This chain uses TRBV7-2 with TRBJ1-4; no clear D. The CDR3 sequence is 15 residues long. The V end lost 1 base, the J end lost 7 bases, and 13 bases lay between the germline ends. Germline V CDR1 and CDR2: SGHTA, FQGNSA. CDR3 in DNA: TGTGCCAGCAGCTTAGTTGTCAGTAGAGGTGAAAAACTGTTTTTT. As protein: CASSLVVSRGEKLFF.

This chain uses TRBV29-1 with TRBJ1-1; D call uncertain. Per the germline V gene, CDR1 is SQVTM and CDR2 is ANQGSEA. The length of the CDR3 is 13 residues. V gave up 2 bases and J gave up 5 bases, with 12 bases separating them. CDR3 residues: CSVESIGRTEAFF. The CDR3 DNA reads as TGCAGCGTTGAAAGTATAGGACGGACTGAAGCTTTCTTT.

The chain employs TRBV7-2 and TRBJ2-1; the match to TRBD2 covers 8 bases. The trim removed 1 base at V and 4 bases at J, leaving 9 bases unmatched. Germline CDR1 reads SGHTA; CDR2 reads FQGNSA. There are 17 residues in the CDR3. The CDR3 is CASSLVAGSGGYNEQFF. DNA for the CDR3: TGTGCCAGCAGCTTAGTCGCAGGGAGCGGGGGATACAATGAGCAGTTCTTC.

J is TRBJ2-7 and V is TRBV5-6; TRBD1 matches 9 bases. Germline CDR1 and CDR2: SGHDT and YYEEEE. There are 13 residues in the CDR3. The trim removed 4 bases at V and 5 bases at J, leaving 4 bases unmatched. CDR3 amino acids: CASSGTGGNEQYF. The CDR3 DNA follows: TGTGCCAGCAGCGGTACAGGGGGCAACGAGCAGTACTTC.

The rearrangement uses TRBV6-5 and TRBJ1-3; D perhaps matches TRBD1 (6 bases). Germline CDR1 is MNHEY and CDR2 is SVGAGI. The CDR3 sequence is 15 residues long. Trimming took 5 bases from V and 0 from J, leaving 11 bases between them. CDR3 coding DNA: TGTGCCAGCAGTAAGACGGGACACTCTGGAAACACCATATATTTT. Its translation: CASSKTGHSGNTIYF.

The J gene is TRBJ1-4, the V gene TRBV13; no reliable D call. Trimming shortened V by 0 bases and J by 3 bases, and 8 bases separated the two germline ends. The CDR3 consists of 15 residues. Germline CDR1 PRHDT, CDR2 FYEKMQ (reference sequence). The CDR3 DNA sequence: TGTGCCAGCAGCTTAGGGGAAGTTGCTAATGAAAAACTGTTTTTT. Its protein is CASSLGEVANEKLFF. Full variable domain (outside the CDR3, taken from reference TRBV13 and TRBJ1-4): AAGVIQSPRHLIKEKRETATLKCYPIPRHDTVYWYQQGPGQDPQFLISFYEKMQSDKGSIPDRFSAQQFSDYHSELNMSSLELGDSALYFCASSLGEVANEKLFFGSGTQLSVL.

The chain links TRBV9 to TRBJ1-1; D is possibly TRBD1 (5 bases). The V gene lost 0 bases and the J gene lost 4 bases, with 7 bases spanning the gap. This CDR3 is 13 amino acids long. Germline values: CDR1 SGDLS, CDR2 YYNGEE. CDR3 DNA: TGTGCCAGCAGCGTAGCGGGGCGCACTGAAGCTTTCTTT. It translates to CASSVAGRTEAFF.

V and J are TRBV15 and TRBJ2-6, with D tentatively TRBD1 (6 bases). The germline V gene has CDR1 LNHNV and CDR2 YYDKDF (reference sequence). The CDR3 loop spans 16 amino acids. V lost 8 bases to trimming and J lost 0 bases, with 14 bases between them. CDR3 nucleotides: TGTGCCACCGAATCAGGGGAGTCCTCTGGGGCCAACGTCCTGACTTTC. It translates to CATESGESSGANVLTF.

V is TRBV7-9 and J is TRBJ1-1; D may be TRBD1 (5 bases). CDR3 length equals 14 residues. V was trimmed by 4 bases and J by 4 bases, leaving 13 bases between them. CDR1 and CDR2 (germline): SEHNR, FQNEAQ (reference sequence). The chain's CDR3 is CASSSMGHSTEAFF. CDR3 coding DNA: TGTGCCAGCAGCTCCATGGGGCATAGCACTGAAGCTTTCTTT.

The genes are TRBV15 and TRBJ1-4; weak D call: TRBD1 (5 bases). The CDR3 covers 16 residues. Trimming took 1 base from V and 4 from J, leaving 13 bases between them. Germline V gene data show CDR1 as LNHNV and CDR2 as YYDKDF (reference sequence). CDR3 DNA: TGTGCCACCAGCAGAGTCTGGGCAGGGAGTAATGAAAAACTGTTTTTT. It translates to CATSRVWAGSNEKLFF.

The chain uses TRBV11-2 and TRBJ1-1; D unclear. V lost 3 bases and J 4 bases, leaving 12 bases between the germline ends. This CDR3 comprises 14 residues. Germline assignment: CDR1 SGHAT and CDR2 FQNNGV. CDR3: CASSLGSTSTEAFF. The CDR3 nucleotides read TGTGCCAGCAGCTTGGGGTCTACTAGCACTGAAGCTTTCTTT.

This chain connects TRBV9 to TRBJ2-7, with 7 bases that match TRBD1. CDR1 SGDLS and CDR2 YYNGEE come from the germline V gene. There are 15 residues in the CDR3. With 2 bases clipped from V and 1 base from J, the junction kept 6 bases outside the gene matches. The CDR3 loop is CASSVGLTGSYEQYF. For the CDR3, the DNA is TGTGCCAGCAGCGTTGGATTGACAGGGTCCTACGAGCAGTACTTC. Full variable domain (outside the CDR3, taken from reference TRBV9 and TRBJ2-7): DSGVTQTPKHLITATGQRVTLRCSPRSGDLSVYWYQQSLDQGLQFLIQYYNGEERAKGNILERFSAQQFPDLHSELNLSSLELGDSALYFCASSVGLTGSYEQYFGPGTRLTVT.

The rearrangement uses TRBV5-1 and TRBJ2-1; D not certain. Per the germline V gene, CDR1 is SGHRS and CDR2 is YFSETQ. This CDR3 has 16 amino acids. V lost 3 bases, J lost 4 bases, and 17 bases lay in between. CDR3 in amino acids: CASSSGWTDSYNEQFF. In DNA, the CDR3 is TGCGCCAGCAGCTCCGGATGGACGGATTCTTACAATGAGCAGTTCTTC.

This clone has only one observation. This chain joins TRBV9 and TRBJ2-2; maybe TRBD1 (6 bases). Trimming took off 3 bases at V and 5 bases at J, with 8 bases between the two ends. The CDR3 has 13 amino acids. CDR1 SGDLS and CDR2 YYNGEE come from the germline V gene. The CDR3 sequence: CASSGTVTGELFF. CDR3 coding DNA: TGTGCCAGCAGCGGGACAGTGACCGGGGAGCTGTTTTTT.

The chain employs TRBV24-1 and TRBJ2-1; a possible D gene is TRBD2 (6 bases). The V gene lost 0 bases and the J gene lost 3 bases, with 20 bases spanning the gap. The CDR3 has 19 residues. Germline V CDR1 and CDR2: KGHDR, SFDVKD. CDR3 protein: CATSDLGDFDVYYYNEQFF. In DNA form, the CDR3 reads TGTGCCACCAGTGATTTGGGGGACTTCGACGTCTACTACTACAATGAGCAGTTCTTC.

The chain is built from TRBV9 and TRBJ2-1; tentative D call: TRBD2 (5 bases). The CDR3 has 16 amino acids. Germline loops: CDR1 SGDLS, CDR2 YYNGEE. V was clipped by 4 bases and J by 7 bases, with 21 bases between them. The CDR3 is CASSPQRSPAGNEQFF. The CDR3 region has the DNA TGTGCCAGCAGCCCCCAGCGGAGCCCAGCTGGGAATGAGCAGTTCTTC.

This chain uses TRBV30 with TRBJ2-5, with D hard to call. The CDR3 totals 14 residues. Germline loops: CDR1 GTSNPN, CDR2 SVGIG (reference sequence). V was pared by 3 bases and J by 4 bases, with 15 bases between. CDR3 sequence: CAWSGMSLGETQYF. Here the CDR3 DNA reads TGTGCCTGGAGCGGTATGAGTCTGGGAGAGACCCAGTACTTC. Using reference TRBV30 and TRBJ2-5 for the parts outside the CDR3, the full variable domain is SQTIHQWPATLVQPVGSPLSLECTVEGTSNPNLYWYRQAAGRGLQLLFYSVGIGQISSEVPQNLSASRPQDRQFILSSKKLLLSDSGFYLCAWSGMSLGETQYFGPGTRLLVL.